This T cell receptor beta chain was captured in a study of radiotherapy plus CTLA-4 blockade in lung cancer. Study summary: Objective responses were recorded in about 18% of patients, with disease control recorded in 31%. Study-wide points: The study found tumor-derived TCR clones expanded in blood after radiotherapy plus ipilimumab. Reported findings show early blood T cell clone dynamics, with interferon-beta, best predicted response.

With ipilimumab providing CTLA-4 blockade, focal radiation was administered to patients who had chemo-refractory metastatic non-small-cell lung cancer. About this clone itself: What it binds is unknown.

Method: immunoSEQ multiplex PCR; TCRdb's copy keeps in-frame clones and lacks some. The data contain about 53,000 clones, 84% of them singletons. V lost 1 base to trimming and J lost 5 bases, with 9 bases between them. The germline V gene encodes CDR1 SGHRS and CDR2 YFSETQ. This CDR3 is built from 14 residues. J is TRBJ1-4 and V is TRBV5-1, with D maybe TRBD1 (6 bases). The receptor comes from a human donor with non-small cell lung cancer whose response to radiotherapy plus ipilimumab could not be evaluated. The sequencing used peripheral blood, collected from a patient treated with radiotherapy plus ipilimumab. As DNA, the CDR3 is TGCGCCAGCAGCTTGAGTCAGGGGAATGAAAAACTGTTTTTT. It is translated as CASSLSQGNEKLFF.